The clone carrying this TCR beta chain was recorded a few times. Molecular barcoding with unique molecular identifiers was used for the TCRbeta library. Each CDR3 protein is one row after TCRdb ran MiXCR on the PCR reads. The sample shows about 340,000 distinct CDR3 sequences, approximately 10% of them seen only once. This specimen belongs to a study of T-cell reconstitution after alpha-beta-depleted transplantation in children. The specimen was PBMCs from the stem cell graft donor, collected from the stem cell graft. This TCR came from a human donor who donated a stem cell graft to a child with acute lymphoblastic leukemia.

The CDR3 bases are TGCGCCAGCAGCTTGGCCCCGGCAGGGTCGAGCACAGATACGCAGTATTTT. As protein: CASSLAPAGSSTDTQYF. This chain uses TRBV5-1 with TRBJ2-3; maybe TRBD1 (5 bases). Germline values: CDR1 SGHRS, CDR2 YFSETQ. V lost 0 bases, J lost 0 bases, and 14 bases lay in between. CDR3 length equals 17 residues.